Listed below are T cell receptor beta chains from one sample, sequenced in a study of shared clonotypes between healthy human individuals. Data came from immunoSEQ multiplex PCR; TCRdb stores just in-frame clones and leaves some out. The sample carries roughly 590,000 clones, roughly 95% recorded once. Material: naive CD8+ T cells sorted from blood. The receptors here all came from a woman in her 30s in good health. Both conserved end residues are part of each CDR3. Fields, in order: V gene, D gene, clone size, J gene, CDR3 DNA, CDR3 protein. A D gene is named only where the DNA matches it firmly. The size entry is marked missing in some rows and otherwise reads once, few, many or a size class.

v_call: TRBV4-1; d_call: .; clone_size: .; j_call: TRBJ2-7; cdr3_nt: TGCGCCAGCAGCCAAGAAACGGGTCCCGGCTACGAGCAGTACTTC; cdr3_aa: CASSQETGPGYEQYF
v_call: TRBV29-1; d_call: TRBD2; clone_size: once; j_call: TRBJ2-1; cdr3_nt: TGCAGCGTTGAAGATAGGACTAGGTCCTACAATGAGCAGTTCTTC; cdr3_aa: CSVEDRTRSYNEQFF
v_call: TRBV28; d_call: TRBD1; clone_size: once; j_call: TRBJ2-7; cdr3_nt: TGTGCCACCCTTGGGGACAGGGTGTACGAGCAGTACTTC; cdr3_aa: CATLGDRVYEQYF
v_call: TRBV10-1; d_call: .; clone_size: .; j_call: TRBJ2-7; cdr3_nt: TGCGCCAGCAGTGAATCGGGAGCCTACGAGCAGTACTTC; cdr3_aa: CASSESGAYEQYF
v_call: TRBV5-6; d_call: .; clone_size: .; j_call: TRBJ1-1; cdr3_nt: TGTGCCAGCAGCTCGAACAGGAGCCCTGAAGCTTTCTTT; cdr3_aa: CASSSNRSPEAFF
v_call: TRBV19; d_call: .; clone_size: .; j_call: TRBJ2-5; cdr3_nt: TGTGCCAGTAAAGTAGGGGGTCACCAAGAGACCCAGTACTTC; cdr3_aa: CASKVGGHQETQYF
v_call: TRBV10-1; d_call: .; clone_size: .; j_call: TRBJ1-5; cdr3_nt: TGCGCCAGCAGTGAGGGGCCACGTTATAGCAATCAGCCCCAGCATTTT; cdr3_aa: CASSEGPRYSNQPQHF
v_call: TRBV27; d_call: .; clone_size: .; j_call: TRBJ1-2; cdr3_nt: TGTGCCAGCTGGGGCTCTAACTATGGCTACACCTTC; cdr3_aa: CASWGSNYGYTF
v_call: TRBV6-6; d_call: .; clone_size: .; j_call: TRBJ2-7; cdr3_nt: TGTGCCAGCAGACCCCTAGAGCGCGATTACTTC; cdr3_aa: CASRPLERDYF
v_call: TRBV28; d_call: .; clone_size: .; j_call: TRBJ2-7; cdr3_nt: TGTGCCAGCATGGGGGTAGGGTCCTACGAGCAGTACTTC; cdr3_aa: CASMGVGSYEQYF
v_call: TRBV5-6; d_call: .; clone_size: .; j_call: TRBJ2-7; cdr3_nt: TGTGCCAGCAGCTGGGAAACACTAGTTGGCGAGCAGTACTTC; cdr3_aa: CASSWETLVGEQYF
v_call: TRBV6-6; d_call: .; clone_size: .; j_call: TRBJ2-7; cdr3_nt: TGTGCCAGCAGTTTGAACGAAGGGAGTGACGAGCAGTACTTC; cdr3_aa: CASSLNEGSDEQYF
v_call: TRBV7-8; d_call: .; clone_size: .; j_call: TRBJ2-5; cdr3_nt: TGTGCCAGCAGCCCTGCGGAGGAGACCCAGTACTTC; cdr3_aa: CASSPAEETQYF
v_call: TRBV5-6; d_call: .; clone_size: .; j_call: TRBJ1-2; cdr3_nt: TGTGCCAGCAGCTTGGGCCCGGGAAACTATGGCTACACCTTC; cdr3_aa: CASSLGPGNYGYTF
v_call: TRBV11-2; d_call: .; clone_size: .; j_call: TRBJ2-2; cdr3_nt: TGTGCCAGCAGCACGTCCGCCGGGGCTCAAGGGGGGCTGTTTTTT; cdr3_aa: CASSTSAGAQGGLFF
v_call: TRBV27; d_call: TRBD2; clone_size: .; j_call: TRBJ2-7; cdr3_nt: TGTGCCAGCAGTCCAGGACTAGTAACCTACGAGCAGTACTTC; cdr3_aa: CASSPGLVTYEQYF